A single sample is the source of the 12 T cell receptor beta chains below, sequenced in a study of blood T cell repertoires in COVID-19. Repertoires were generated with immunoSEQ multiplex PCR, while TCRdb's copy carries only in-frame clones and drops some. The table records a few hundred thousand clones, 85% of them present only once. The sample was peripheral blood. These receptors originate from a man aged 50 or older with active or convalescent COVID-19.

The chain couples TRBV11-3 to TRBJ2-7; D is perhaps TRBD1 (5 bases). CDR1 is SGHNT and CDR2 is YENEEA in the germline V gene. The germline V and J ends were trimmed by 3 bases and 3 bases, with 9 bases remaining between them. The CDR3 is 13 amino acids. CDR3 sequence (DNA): TGTGCCAGCAGCTTGACAGAGAACTACGAGCAGTACTTC. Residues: CASSLTENYEQYF.

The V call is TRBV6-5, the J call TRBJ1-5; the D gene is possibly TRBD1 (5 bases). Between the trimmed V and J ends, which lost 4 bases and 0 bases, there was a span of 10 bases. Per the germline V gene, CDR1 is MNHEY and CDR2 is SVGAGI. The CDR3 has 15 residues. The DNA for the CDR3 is TGTGCCAGCAGTTCAGGGAGGGATAGCAATCAGCCCCAGCATTTT. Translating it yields CASSSGRDSNQPQHF.

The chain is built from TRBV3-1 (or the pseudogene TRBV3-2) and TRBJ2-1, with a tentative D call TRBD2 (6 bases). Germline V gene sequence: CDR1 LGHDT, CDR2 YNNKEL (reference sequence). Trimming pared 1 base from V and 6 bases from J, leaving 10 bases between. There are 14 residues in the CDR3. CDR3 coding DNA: TGTGCCAGCAGCCAAGTGCTGGGGGGCAATGAGCAGTTCTTC. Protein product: CASSQVLGGNEQFF.

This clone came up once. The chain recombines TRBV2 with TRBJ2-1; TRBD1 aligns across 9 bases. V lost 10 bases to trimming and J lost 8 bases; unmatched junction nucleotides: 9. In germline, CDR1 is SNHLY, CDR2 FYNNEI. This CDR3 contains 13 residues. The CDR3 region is CANRDREWHEQFF. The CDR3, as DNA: TGTGCCAACCGGGACAGGGAATGGCATGAGCAGTTCTTC. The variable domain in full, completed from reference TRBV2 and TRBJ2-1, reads EPEVTQTPSHQVTQMGQEVILRCVPISNHLYFYWYRQILGQKVEFLVSFYNNEISEKSEIFDDQFSVERPDGSNFTLKIRSTKLEDSAMYFCANRDREWHEQFFGPGTRLTVL.

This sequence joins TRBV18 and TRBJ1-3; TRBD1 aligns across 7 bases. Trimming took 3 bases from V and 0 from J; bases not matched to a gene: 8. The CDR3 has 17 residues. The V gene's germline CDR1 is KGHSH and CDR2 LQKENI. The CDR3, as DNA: TGTGCCAGCTCACCGATTCCGGGACAGAGCTCTGGAAACACCATATATTTT. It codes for CASSPIPGQSSGNTIYF.

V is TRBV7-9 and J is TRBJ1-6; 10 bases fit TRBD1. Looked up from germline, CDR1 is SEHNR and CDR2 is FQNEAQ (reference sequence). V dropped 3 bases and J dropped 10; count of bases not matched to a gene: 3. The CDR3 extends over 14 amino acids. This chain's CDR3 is CASSLTGGLSPLHF. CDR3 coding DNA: TGTGCCAGCAGCTTGACAGGGGGCCTCTCACCCCTCCACTTT. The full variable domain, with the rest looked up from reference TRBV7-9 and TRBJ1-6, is DTGVSQNPRHKITKRGQNVTFRCDPISEHNRLYWYRQTLGQGPEFLTYFQNEAQLEKSRLLSDRFSAERPKGSFSTLEIQRTEQGDSAMYLCASSLTGGLSPLHFGNGTRLTVT.

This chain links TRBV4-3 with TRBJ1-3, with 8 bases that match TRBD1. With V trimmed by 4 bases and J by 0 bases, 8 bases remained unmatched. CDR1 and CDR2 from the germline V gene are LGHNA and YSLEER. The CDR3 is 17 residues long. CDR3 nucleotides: TGCGCCAGCAGCCGGGGACAGGAGCTTTCCTCTGGAAACACCATATATTTT. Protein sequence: CASSRGQELSSGNTIYF.

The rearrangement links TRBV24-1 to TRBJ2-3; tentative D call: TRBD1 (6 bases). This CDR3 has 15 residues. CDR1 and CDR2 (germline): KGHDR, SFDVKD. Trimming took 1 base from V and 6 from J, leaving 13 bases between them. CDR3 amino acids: CATSDFQGSVDTQYF. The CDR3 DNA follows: TGTGCCACCAGTGATTTCCAGGGGTCAGTGGATACGCAGTATTTT.

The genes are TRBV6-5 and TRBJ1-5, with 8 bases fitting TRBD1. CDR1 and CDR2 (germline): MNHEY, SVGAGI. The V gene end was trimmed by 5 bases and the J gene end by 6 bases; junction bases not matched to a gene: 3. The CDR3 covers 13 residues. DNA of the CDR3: TGTGCCAGCAGTACGGGACAGGTTCAGCCCCAGCATTTT. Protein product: CASSTGQVQPQHF.

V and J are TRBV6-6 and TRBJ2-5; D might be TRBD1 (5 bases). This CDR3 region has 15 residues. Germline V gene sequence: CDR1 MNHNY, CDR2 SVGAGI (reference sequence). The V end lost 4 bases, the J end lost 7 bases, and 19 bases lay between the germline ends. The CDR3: CASSSNRVSQGTQYF. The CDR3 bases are TGTGCCAGCAGTTCGAACCGGGTCTCTCAGGGGACCCAGTACTTC.

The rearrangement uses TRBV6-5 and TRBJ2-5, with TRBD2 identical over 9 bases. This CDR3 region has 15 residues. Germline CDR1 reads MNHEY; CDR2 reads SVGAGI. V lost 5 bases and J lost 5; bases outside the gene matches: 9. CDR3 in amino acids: CASSQQGLAVETQYF. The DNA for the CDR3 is TGTGCCAGCAGTCAGCAGGGACTAGCAGTGGAGACCCAGTACTTC.

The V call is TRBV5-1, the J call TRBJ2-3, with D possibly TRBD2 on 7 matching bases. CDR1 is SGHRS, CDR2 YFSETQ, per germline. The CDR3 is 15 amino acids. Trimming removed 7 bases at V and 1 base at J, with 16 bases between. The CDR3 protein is CASGLGGGGTDTQYF. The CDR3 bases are TGCGCCAGCGGGCTTGGCGGGGGCGGCACAGATACGCAGTATTTT.